The next 10 T cell receptor beta chains were all read from a single sample in a study of blood T cell repertoires in COVID-19. Sequenced by immunoSEQ multiplex PCR; TCRdb stores in-frame clones only, minus some. Of some 230,000 clones in the sample, about 80% were seen once. The sample comprised PBMCs or T cells enriched from blood (not recorded which). The receptor set was obtained from a woman aged 40 to 50 with acute COVID-19.

The V and J genes are TRBV6-6 and TRBJ1-2, with TRBD1 matching 8 bases. V trimming: 6 bases; J trimming: 5 bases; junction bases outside the gene matches: 8. Germline V lookup: CDR1 MNHNY, CDR2 SVGAGI (reference sequence). The CDR3 spans 14 residues. CDR3 DNA sequence: TGTGCCAGCAGCCTCTCGACAGGGGATTATGGCTACACCTTC. Protein sequence: CASSLSTGDYGYTF.

CDR3 in amino acids: CASSEMAGGPPGELFF. The CDR3 coding sequence is TGCGCCAGCAGTGAGATGGCAGGGGGTCCTCCCGGGGAGCTGTTTTTT. V gene TRBV10-2 combines with J gene TRBJ2-2, with 7 bases fitting TRBD1. V dropped 2 bases and J dropped 6; count of bases not matched to a gene: 9. Germline V gene lookup returns CDR1 WSHSY and CDR2 SAAADI. The CDR3 consists of 16 residues.

This clone appeared a few times. The chain uses TRBV21-1 and TRBJ2-7; no DNA check was done on the table's D call, TRBD1. TRBV21-1 is an annotated pseudogene. CDR3 length equals 14 residues. CDR3: CASSKRDRAYEQYF. CDR3 nucleotides: TGTGCCAGCAGCAAAAGGGACAGGGCCTACGAGCAGTACTTC.

This clone was counted only a few times. The chain joins TRBV10-3 to TRBJ1-5; no reliable D call. The V end was cut by 2 bases, the J end by 2 bases, with 7 bases between. The germline V gene has CDR1 ENHRY and CDR2 SYGVKD. The CDR3 loop spans 14 amino acids. The CDR3 coding sequence is TGTGCCATCAGTGAGCGGGGTGGCAATCAGCCCCAGCATTTT. Translation: CAISERGGNQPQHF.

The gene calls are TRBV14 and TRBJ2-6; D might be TRBD1 (5 bases). Germline CDR1 is SGHDN and CDR2 is FVKESK. This CDR3 region has 16 residues. Trimming took off 4 bases at V and 1 base at J, with 11 bases between the two ends. CDR3 bases: TGTGCCAGCAGCCGGGGCAGGGTTTCTGGGGCCAACGTCCTGACTTTC. This sequence encodes CASSRGRVSGANVLTF.

The J gene is TRBJ1-4, the V gene TRBV6-2 or TRBV6-3; no reliable D call. This CDR3 comprises 17 residues. Looked up from germline, CDR1 is MNHEY and CDR2 is SVGEGT. V dropped 2 bases and J dropped 3 bases, with 16 bases sitting between them. The CDR3 region is CASSYQLPVAANEKLFF. The CDR3 DNA is TGTGCCAGCAGTTACCAGTTACCAGTGGCGGCTAATGAAAAACTGTTTTTT.

The genes are TRBV5-1 and TRBJ1-1; TRBD1 might be the D (5 bases). The CDR3 covers 14 residues. V shed 4 bases and J shed 0 bases, with 10 bases lying between them. Germline values: CDR1 SGHRS, CDR2 YFSETQ. The CDR3 DNA follows: TGCGCCAGCAGCGCGGGGACGGTGAACACTGAAGCTTTCTTT. This encodes CASSAGTVNTEAFF.

The rearrangement uses TRBV6-6 and TRBJ1-2; no firm D call. CDR1 is MNHNY and CDR2 is SVGAGI in the germline V gene (reference sequence). CDR3 length equals 13 residues. V was trimmed by 2 bases and J by 2 bases, leaving 6 bases between them. CDR3: CASSYAENYGYTF. CDR3 sequence (DNA): TGTGCCAGCAGTTACGCGGAAAACTATGGCTACACCTTC.

The V call is TRBV20-1, the J call TRBJ1-3; D remains unclear. Germline V gives CDR1 DFQATT, CDR2 SNEGSKA (reference sequence). CDR3 length equals 11 residues. Trimming pared 5 bases from V and 5 bases from J, leaving 7 bases between. The CDR3: CSAPRRNTIYF. The CDR3, as DNA: TGCAGTGCTCCGCGTAGAAACACCATATATTTT.

The CDR3 spells CASSSAGFSPLHF. Written as DNA, the CDR3 is TGTGCCAGCAGCTCCGCGGGTTTTTCACCCCTCCACTTT. This chain links TRBV7-9 with TRBJ1-6, with D hard to call. CDR3 size: 13 residues. In germline, CDR1 is SEHNR, CDR2 FQNEAQ (reference sequence). V was cut by 4 bases and J by 9 bases, with 10 bases left in between.